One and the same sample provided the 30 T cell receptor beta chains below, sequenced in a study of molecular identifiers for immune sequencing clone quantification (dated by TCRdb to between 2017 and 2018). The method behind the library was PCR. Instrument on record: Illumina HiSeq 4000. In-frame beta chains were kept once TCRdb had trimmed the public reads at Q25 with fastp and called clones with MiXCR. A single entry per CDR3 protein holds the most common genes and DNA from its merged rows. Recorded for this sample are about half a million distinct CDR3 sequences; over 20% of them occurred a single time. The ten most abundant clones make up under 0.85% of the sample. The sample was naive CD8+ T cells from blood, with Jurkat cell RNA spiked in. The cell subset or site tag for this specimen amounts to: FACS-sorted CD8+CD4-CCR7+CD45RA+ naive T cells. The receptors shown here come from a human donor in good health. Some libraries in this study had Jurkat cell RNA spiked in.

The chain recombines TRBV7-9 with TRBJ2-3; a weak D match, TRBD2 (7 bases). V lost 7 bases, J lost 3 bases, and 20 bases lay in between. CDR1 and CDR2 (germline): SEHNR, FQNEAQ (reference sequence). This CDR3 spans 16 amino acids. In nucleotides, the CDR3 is TGTGCCAGCAACATAAATCGGGGGCGGGGGACAGATACGCAGTATTTT. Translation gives CASNINRGRGTDTQYF.

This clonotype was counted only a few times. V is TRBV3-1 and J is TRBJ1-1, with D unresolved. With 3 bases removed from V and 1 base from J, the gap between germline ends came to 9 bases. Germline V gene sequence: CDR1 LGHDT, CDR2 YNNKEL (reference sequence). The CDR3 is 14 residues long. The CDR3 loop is CASSHPLENTEAFF. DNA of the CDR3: TGTGCCAGCAGCCACCCCCTCGAGAACACTGAAGCTTTCTTT.

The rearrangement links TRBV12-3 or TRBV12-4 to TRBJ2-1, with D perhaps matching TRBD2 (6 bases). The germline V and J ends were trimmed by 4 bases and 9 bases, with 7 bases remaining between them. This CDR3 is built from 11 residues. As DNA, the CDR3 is TGTGCCAGCAGTTCCGGGGGTGAGCAGTTCTTC. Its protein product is CASSSGGEQFF.

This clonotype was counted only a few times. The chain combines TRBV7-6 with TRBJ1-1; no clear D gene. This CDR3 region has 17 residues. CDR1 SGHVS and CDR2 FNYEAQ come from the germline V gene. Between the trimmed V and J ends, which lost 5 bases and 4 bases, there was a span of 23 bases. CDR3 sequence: CASSPGPLTSRTTEAFF. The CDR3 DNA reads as TGTGCCAGCAGCCCTGGACCGTTGACAAGCAGGACCACTGAAGCTTTCTTT.

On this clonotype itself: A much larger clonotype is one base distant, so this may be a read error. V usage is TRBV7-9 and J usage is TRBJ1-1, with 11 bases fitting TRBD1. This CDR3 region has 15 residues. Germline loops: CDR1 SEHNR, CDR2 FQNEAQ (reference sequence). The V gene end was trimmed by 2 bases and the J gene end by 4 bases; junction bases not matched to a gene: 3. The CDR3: CASSLPGTGGTEAFF. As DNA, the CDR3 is TGTGCCAGCAGCTTACCCGGGACAGGGGGCACTGAAGCTTTCTTT. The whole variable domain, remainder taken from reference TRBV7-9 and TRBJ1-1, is DTGVSQNPRHKITKRGQNVTFRCDPISEHNRLYWYRQTLGQGPEFLTYFQNEAQLEKSRLLSDRFSAERPKGSFSTLEIQRTEQGDSAMYLCASSLPGTGGTEAFFGQGTRLTVV.

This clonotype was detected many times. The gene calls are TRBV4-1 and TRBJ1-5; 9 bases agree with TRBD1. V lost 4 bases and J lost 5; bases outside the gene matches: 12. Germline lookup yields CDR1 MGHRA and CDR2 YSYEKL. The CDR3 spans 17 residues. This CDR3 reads CASSPQRGQGQDQPQHF. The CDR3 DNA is TGCGCCAGCAGCCCCCAACGAGGACAGGGGCAGGATCAGCCCCAGCATTTT.

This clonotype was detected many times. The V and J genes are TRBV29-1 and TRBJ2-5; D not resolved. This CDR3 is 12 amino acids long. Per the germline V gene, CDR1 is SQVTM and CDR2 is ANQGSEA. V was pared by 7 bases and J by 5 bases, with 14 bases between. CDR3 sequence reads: CSARTMEETQYF. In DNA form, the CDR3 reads TGCAGCGCCCGTACTATGGAGGAGACCCAGTACTTC.

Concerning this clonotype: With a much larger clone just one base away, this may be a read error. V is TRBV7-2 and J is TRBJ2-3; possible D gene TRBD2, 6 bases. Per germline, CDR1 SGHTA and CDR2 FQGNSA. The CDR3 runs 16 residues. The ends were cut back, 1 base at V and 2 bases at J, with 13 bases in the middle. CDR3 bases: TGTGCCAGCAGCTTAGTTGTGGGAGGATTCACAGATACGCAGTATTTT. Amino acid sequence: CASSLVVGGFTDTQYF.

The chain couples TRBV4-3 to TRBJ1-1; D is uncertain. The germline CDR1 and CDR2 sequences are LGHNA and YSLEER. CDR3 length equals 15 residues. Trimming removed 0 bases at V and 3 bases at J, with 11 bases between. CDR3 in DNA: TGCGCCAGCAGCCAAGATCTGTCTGCGGACACTGAAGCTTTCTTT. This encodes CASSQDLSADTEAFF.

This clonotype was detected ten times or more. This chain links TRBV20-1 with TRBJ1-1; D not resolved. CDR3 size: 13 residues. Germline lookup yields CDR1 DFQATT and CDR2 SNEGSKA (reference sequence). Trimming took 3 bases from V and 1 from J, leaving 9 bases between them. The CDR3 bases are TGCAGTGCTAGTGAATGGGAGAACACTGAAGCTTTCTTT. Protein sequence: CSASEWENTEAFF.

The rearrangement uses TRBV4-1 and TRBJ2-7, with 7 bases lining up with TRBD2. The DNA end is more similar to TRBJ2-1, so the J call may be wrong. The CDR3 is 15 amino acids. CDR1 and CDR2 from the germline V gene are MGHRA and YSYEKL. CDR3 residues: CASSQASPGDYEQFF. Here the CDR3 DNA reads TGCGCCAGCAGCCAAGCTTCGCCCGGGGACTACGAGCAGTTCTTC.

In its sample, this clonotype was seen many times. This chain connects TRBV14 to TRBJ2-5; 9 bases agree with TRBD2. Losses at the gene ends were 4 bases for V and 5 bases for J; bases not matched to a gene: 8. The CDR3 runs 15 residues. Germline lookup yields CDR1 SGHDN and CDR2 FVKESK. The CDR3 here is CASSRRLAELETQYF. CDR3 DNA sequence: TGTGCCAGCAGCCGAAGACTAGCGGAACTGGAGACCCAGTACTTC.

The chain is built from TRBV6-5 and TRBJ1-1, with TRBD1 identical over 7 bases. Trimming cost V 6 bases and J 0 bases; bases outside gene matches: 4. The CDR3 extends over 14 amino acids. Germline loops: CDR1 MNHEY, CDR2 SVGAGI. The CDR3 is CASRQGMMNTEAFF. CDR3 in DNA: TGTGCCAGCAGACAGGGGATGATGAACACTGAAGCTTTCTTT.

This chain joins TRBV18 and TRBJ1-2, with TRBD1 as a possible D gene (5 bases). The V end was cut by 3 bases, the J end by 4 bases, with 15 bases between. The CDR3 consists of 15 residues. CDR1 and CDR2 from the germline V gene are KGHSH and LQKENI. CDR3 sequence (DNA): TGTGCCAGCTCACCCACAGGCGCCGCGCTCTATGGCTACACCTTC. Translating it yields CASSPTGAALYGYTF. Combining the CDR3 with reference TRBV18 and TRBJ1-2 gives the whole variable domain NAGVMQNPRHLVRRRGQEARLRCSPMKGHSHVYWYRQLPEEGLKFMVYLQKENIIDESGMPKERFSAEFPKEGPSILRIQQVVRGDSAAYFCASSPTGAALYGYTFGSGTRLTVV.

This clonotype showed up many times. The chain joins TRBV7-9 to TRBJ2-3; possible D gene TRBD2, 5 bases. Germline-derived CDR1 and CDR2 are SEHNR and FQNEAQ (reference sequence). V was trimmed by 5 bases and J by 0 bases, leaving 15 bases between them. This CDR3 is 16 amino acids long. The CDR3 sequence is CASSPRTDSSTDTQYF. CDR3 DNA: TGTGCCAGCAGCCCGCGGACGGACTCTAGCACAGATACGCAGTATTTT.

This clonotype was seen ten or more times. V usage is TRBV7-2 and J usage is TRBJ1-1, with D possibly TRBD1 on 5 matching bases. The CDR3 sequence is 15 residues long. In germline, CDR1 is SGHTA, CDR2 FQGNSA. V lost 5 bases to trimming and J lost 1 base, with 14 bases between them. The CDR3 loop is CASSIYGAANTEAFF. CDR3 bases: TGTGCCAGCAGCATCTATGGGGCAGCGAACACTGAAGCTTTCTTT.

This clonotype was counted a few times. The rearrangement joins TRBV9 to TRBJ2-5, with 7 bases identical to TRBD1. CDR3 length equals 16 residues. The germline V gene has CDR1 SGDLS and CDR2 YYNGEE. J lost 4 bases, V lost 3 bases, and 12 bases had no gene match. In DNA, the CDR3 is TGTGCCAGCAGCGGGGGTACAGGGGCGCGTGGAGAGACCCAGTACTTC. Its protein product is CASSGGTGARGETQYF.

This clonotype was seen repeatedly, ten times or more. CDR3 amino acids: CASSFKTRRTDTQYF. The CDR3 bases are TGTGCCAGCAGTTTTAAAACAAGGCGCACAGATACGCAGTATTTT. This rearrangement joins TRBV12-3 or TRBV12-4 to TRBJ2-3; D remains unclear. The CDR3 runs to 15 residues. The V and J ends lost 3 bases and 1 base respectively, with 11 bases between them.

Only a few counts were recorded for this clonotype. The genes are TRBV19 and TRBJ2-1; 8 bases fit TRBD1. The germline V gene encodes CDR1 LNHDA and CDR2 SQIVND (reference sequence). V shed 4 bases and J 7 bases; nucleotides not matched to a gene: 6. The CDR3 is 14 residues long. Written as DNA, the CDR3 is TGTGCCAGTAGTAACTCCGGGACAGGTAATGAGCAGTTCTTC. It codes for CASSNSGTGNEQFF.

The CDR3 region is CASSVDRDRECDGSDEQYF. DNA of the CDR3: TGTGCCAGCAGCGTCGACCGGGACAGGGAATGCGACGGGAGTGACGAGCAGTACTTC. The gene calls are TRBV9 and TRBJ2-7, with 9 bases that match TRBD1. CDR3 length equals 19 residues. CDR1 is SGDLS, CDR2 YYNGEE, per germline. Losses at the gene ends were 2 bases for V and 5 bases for J; bases not matched to a gene: 20.

The CDR3 is CASSLTGGSQETQYF. CDR3 coding DNA: TGTGCCAGCAGCTTGACAGGGGGGAGCCAAGAGACCCAGTACTTC. The chain is built from TRBV11-2 and TRBJ2-5, with 9 bases that match TRBD1. V was pared by 3 bases and J by 1 base, with 3 bases of the junction left unmatched. CDR1 and CDR2 (germline): SGHAT, FQNNGV. The CDR3 runs 15 residues.

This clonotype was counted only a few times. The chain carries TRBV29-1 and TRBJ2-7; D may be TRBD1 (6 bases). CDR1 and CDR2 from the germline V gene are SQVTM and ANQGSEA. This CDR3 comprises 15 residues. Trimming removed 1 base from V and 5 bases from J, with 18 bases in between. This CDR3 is CSVEAAGTRPNEQYF. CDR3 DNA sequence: TGCAGCGTTGAAGCAGCCGGGACACGGCCTAACGAGCAGTACTTC.

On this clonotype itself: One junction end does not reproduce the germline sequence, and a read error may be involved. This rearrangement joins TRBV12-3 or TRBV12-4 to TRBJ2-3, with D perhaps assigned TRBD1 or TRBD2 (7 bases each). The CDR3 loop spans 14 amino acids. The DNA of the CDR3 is TGTGCCAGCACCCAGGGGGGGGCGCCAGATGCGCAGTATTTT. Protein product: CASTQGGAPDAQYF.

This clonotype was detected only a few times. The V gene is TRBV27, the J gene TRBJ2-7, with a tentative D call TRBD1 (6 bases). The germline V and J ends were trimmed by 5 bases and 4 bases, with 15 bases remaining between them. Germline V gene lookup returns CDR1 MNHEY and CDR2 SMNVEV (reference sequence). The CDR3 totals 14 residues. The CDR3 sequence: CASSLVERGYEQYF. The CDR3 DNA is TGTGCCAGCAGTCTCGTAGAGAGGGGGTACGAGCAGTACTTC.

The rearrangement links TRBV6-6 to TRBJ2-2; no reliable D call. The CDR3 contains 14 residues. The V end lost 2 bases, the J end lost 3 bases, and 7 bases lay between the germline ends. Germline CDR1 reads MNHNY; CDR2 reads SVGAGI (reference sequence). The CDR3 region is CASSYPAYTGELFF. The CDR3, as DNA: TGTGCCAGCAGTTACCCAGCTTACACCGGGGAGCTGTTTTTT.

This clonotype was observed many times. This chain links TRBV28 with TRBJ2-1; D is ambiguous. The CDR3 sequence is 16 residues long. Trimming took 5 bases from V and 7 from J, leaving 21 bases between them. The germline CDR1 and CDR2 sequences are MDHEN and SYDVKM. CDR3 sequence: CASSPPLFRSANEQFF. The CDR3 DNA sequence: TGTGCCAGCAGTCCCCCGCTGTTTAGGTCCGCTAATGAGCAGTTCTTC.

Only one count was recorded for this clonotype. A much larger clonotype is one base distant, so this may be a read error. CDR3 DNA: TGTGCCAGCAGTCCCGGTTTAGGGGACACTGAAGCTTTCTTT. Translating gives CASSPGLGDTEAFF. The gene calls are TRBV6-5 and TRBJ1-1; the D gene is possibly TRBD1 (5 bases). Germline V gene lookup returns CDR1 MNHEY and CDR2 SVGAGI. The V gene lost 5 bases and the J gene lost 3 bases, with 13 bases spanning the gap. The CDR3 runs to 14 residues.

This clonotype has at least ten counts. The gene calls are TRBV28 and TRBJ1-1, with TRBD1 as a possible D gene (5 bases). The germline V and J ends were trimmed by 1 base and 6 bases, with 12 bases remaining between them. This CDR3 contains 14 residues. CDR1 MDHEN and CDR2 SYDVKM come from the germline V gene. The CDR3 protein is CASSLSTGPAEAFF. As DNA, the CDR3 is TGTGCCAGCAGTTTATCAACAGGACCCGCTGAAGCTTTCTTT.

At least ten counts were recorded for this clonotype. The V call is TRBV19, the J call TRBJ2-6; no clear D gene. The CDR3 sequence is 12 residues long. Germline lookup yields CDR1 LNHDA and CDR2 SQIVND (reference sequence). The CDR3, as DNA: TGTGCAACAACCTCTGGGGCCAACGTCCTGACTTTC. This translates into CATTSGANVLTF.

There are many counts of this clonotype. CDR3 sequence reads: CASSLGREWGTDTQYF. For the CDR3, the DNA is TGTGCCAGCAGCTTAGGCAGGGAGTGGGGGACAGATACGCAGTATTTT. The gene calls are TRBV7-6 and TRBJ2-3, with D tentatively TRBD1 or TRBD2 (5 bases each). CDR1 and CDR2 from the germline V gene are SGHVS and FNYEAQ. Trimming pared 1 base from V and 3 bases from J, leaving 14 bases between. The CDR3 is 16 amino acids.